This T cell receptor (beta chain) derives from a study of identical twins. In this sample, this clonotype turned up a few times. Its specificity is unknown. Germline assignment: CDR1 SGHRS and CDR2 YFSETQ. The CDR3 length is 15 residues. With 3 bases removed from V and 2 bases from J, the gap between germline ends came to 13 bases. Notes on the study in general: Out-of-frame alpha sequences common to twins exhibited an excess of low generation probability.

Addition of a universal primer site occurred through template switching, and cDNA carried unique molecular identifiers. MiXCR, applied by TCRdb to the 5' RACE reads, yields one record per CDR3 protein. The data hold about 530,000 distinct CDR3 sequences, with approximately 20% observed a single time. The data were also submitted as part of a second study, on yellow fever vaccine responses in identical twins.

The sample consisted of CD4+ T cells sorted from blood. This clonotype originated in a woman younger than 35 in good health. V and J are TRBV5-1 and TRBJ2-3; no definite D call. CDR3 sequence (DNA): TGCGCCAGCAGCTCGGCAGGTCTTCCCACAGATACGCAGTATTTT. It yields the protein CASSSAGLPTDTQYF.